What follows are 3 T cell receptor beta chains derived from one specimen sequenced in a study of blood T cell repertoires in COVID-19. Profiled with immunoSEQ multiplex PCR; TCRdb holds only in-frame clones, not every one. In the table there are 250,000 to 300,000 clones, 70% to 90% of which are singletons. The sequenced material came from peripheral blood. The source is a man in his 60s who had recovered from COVID-19.

The chain carries TRBV9 and TRBJ2-3; 10 bases match TRBD2. Trimming at V came to 3 bases and at J to 0 bases, leaving 1 base not matched to a gene. The CDR3 consists of 15 residues. The germline CDR1 and CDR2 sequences are SGDLS and YYNGEE. CDR3 nucleotide sequence: TGTGCCAGCAGCGCGGGACTAGCGAGCACAGATACGCAGTATTTT. Encoded protein: CASSAGLASTDTQYF.

The chain employs TRBV12-2 and TRBJ1-2; TRBD1, the table's D call, was not compared with the DNA. TRBV12-2 is reported as a pseudogene. The CDR3 spans 16 residues. In DNA form, the CDR3 reads TGTGCAAGTAGGGTCGTTATACGGGGACAGGGGTATGGCTACACCTTC. This translates into CASRVVIRGQGYGYTF.

V is TRBV7-9 and J is TRBJ2-1; D unresolved. CDR1 SEHNR and CDR2 FQNEAQ come from the germline V gene (reference sequence). V shed 2 bases and J shed 14 bases, with 10 bases lying between them. The length of the CDR3 is 11 residues. The CDR3 bases are TGTGCCAGCAGCTTAATGGAGTTTGAGTTCTTC. Amino acid sequence: CASSLMEFEFF.